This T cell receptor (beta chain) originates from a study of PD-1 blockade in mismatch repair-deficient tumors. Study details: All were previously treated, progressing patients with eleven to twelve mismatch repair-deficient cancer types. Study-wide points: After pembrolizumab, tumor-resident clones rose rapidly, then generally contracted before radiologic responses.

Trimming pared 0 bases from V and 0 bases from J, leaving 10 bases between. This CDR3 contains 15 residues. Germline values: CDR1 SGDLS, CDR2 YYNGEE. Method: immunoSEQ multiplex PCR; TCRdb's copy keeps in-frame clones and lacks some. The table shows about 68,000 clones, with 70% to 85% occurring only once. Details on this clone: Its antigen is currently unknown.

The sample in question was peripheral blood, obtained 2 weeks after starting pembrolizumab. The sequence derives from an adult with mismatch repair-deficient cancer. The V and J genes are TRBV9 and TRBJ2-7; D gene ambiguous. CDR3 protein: CASSVAPTSSYEQYF. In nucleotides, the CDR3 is TGTGCCAGCAGCGTAGCCCCAACGAGCTCCTACGAGCAGTACTTC.